This paragraph covers one T cell receptor (beta chain) sequence. The sample comes from a study of blood T cell repertoires in COVID-19. The V gene lost 6 bases and the J gene lost 9 bases, with 15 bases spanning the gap. The CDR3 is 14 residues long. Germline V gene sequence: CDR1 LGHDT, CDR2 YNNKEL (reference sequence). Clones were sequenced by immunoSEQ multiplex PCR, and TCRdb holds only the in-frame ones, with some missing. The repertoire holds about 210,000 clones, with 85% to 90% as singletons. V gene TRBV3-1 (or the pseudogene TRBV3-2) combines with J gene TRBJ1-6; D is uncertain. This receptor was obtained from a man between 18 and 29 years old with active or convalescent COVID-19. What was sequenced was peripheral blood. As DNA, the CDR3 is TGTGCCAGCAGTCGGGCCCCAGGAGGTTCACCCCTCCACTTT. This sequence encodes CASSRAPGGSPLHF.